This is a list of T cell receptor beta chains from one sample in a study of blood T cell repertoires in COVID-19. The data were produced by immunoSEQ multiplex PCR, yet TCRdb's version contains in-frame clones alone and is incomplete. The data hold approximately 500,000 clones, with around 87% observed a single time. The material sequenced was PBMCs or T cells enriched from blood (not recorded which). These receptors were taken from a woman aged 40 to 50 who had recovered from COVID-19. Both conserved end residues are part of each CDR3. Fields, in order: clone size, V gene, J gene, D gene, CDR3 DNA, CDR3 protein. The D gene is left open where the match is weak. Clone size is shown for a subset of rows, as once, few, many or a class of expanded clone.

NA	TRBV6-1	TRBJ1-6	NA	TGTGCCAGCAGTGACGGAGTTTACAATTCACCCCTCCACTTT	CASSDGVYNSPLHF
NA	TRBV5-6	TRBJ2-3	NA	TGTGCCAGCAGCGCTCCCCAGGGTACGCAGTATTTT	CASSAPQGTQYF
NA	TRBV20-1	TRBJ2-1	NA	TGCAGTGCTAGTCGGGGTCCGGAGATCTCCTACAATGAGCAGTTCTTC	CSASRGPEISYNEQFF
NA	TRBV12-3/TRBV12-4	TRBJ1-2	NA	TGTGCCAGCAGTTTAGGGAGAGGCTACACCTTC	CASSLGRGYTF
NA	TRBV11-2	TRBJ1-3	NA	TGTGCCAGCAGCTTTGGACAGAAGAAGTATTTT	CASSFGQKKYF
once	TRBV19	TRBJ2-1	TRBD2	TGTGCCAGTAGTATAGTAGGCGGGGGTAACAATGAGCAGTTCTTC	CASSIVGGGNNEQFF
NA	TRBV27	TRBJ2-7	TRBD2	TGTGCCAGCAGTTTATCGGCTAGCGGGAGGGTTTACGAGCAGTACTTC	CASSLSASGRVYEQYF
NA	TRBV6-5	TRBJ2-3	TRBD1	TGTGCCAGCAGTTCAGGGACAGGGCTGGGGTCAGATACGCAGTATTTT	CASSSGTGLGSDTQYF
NA	TRBV13	TRBJ1-4	NA	TGTGCCAGCAGCCAGCTGGCGGGGCCTAGCGAAAAACTGTTTTTT	CASSQLAGPSEKLFF
NA	TRBV7-2	TRBJ1-1	NA	TGTGCCAGCAGCTTATCGGGACAGAACACTGAAGCTTTCTTT	CASSLSGQNTEAFF
NA	TRBV7-2	TRBJ1-1	NA	TGTGCCAGCAGCTTTCGACAGGTGAACACTGAAGCTTTCTTT	CASSFRQVNTEAFF
few	TRBV27	TRBJ1-6	TRBD1	TGTGCCAAACGACAGGGAAAAGGAAATTCACCCCTCCACTTT	CAKRQGKGNSPLHF
NA	TRBV19	TRBJ1-3	NA	TGTGCCAGTAGTATAGATCCTAGAAACACCATATATTTT	CASSIDPRNTIYF
NA	TRBV7-2	TRBJ2-7	NA	TGTGCCAGCAGCTTATCCCAGGGTTACGACGAGCAGTACTTC	CASSLSQGYDEQYF
NA	TRBV4-2	TRBJ2-7	TRBD2	TGTGCCAGCAGCTCCTTCAGCGGGAGTAAGTACGAGCAGTACTTC	CASSSFSGSKYEQYF
NA	TRBV4-3	TRBJ2-7	NA	TGCGCCAGCAGCCTGCGTCCTGGAGGGGATTACGAGCAGTACTTC	CASSLRPGGDYEQYF